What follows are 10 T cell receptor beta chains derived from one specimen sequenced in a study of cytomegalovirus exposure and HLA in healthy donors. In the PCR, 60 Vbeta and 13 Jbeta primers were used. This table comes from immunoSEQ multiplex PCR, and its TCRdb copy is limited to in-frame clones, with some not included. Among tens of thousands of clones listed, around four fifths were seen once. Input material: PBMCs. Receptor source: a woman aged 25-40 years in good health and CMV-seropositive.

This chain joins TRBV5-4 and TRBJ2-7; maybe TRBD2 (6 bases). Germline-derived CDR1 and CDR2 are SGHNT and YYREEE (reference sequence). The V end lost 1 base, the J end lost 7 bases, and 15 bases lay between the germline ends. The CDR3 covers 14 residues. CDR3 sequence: CASSLSGVLSEQYF. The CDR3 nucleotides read TGTGCCAGCAGCTTGTCGGGAGTACTGAGTGAGCAGTACTTC.

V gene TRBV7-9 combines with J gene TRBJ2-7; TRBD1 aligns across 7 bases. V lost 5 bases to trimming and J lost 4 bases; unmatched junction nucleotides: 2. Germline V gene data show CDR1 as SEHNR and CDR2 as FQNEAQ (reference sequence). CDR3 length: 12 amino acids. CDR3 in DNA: TGTGCCAGCAGCCAGGACAGGTACGAGCAGTACTTC. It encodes CASSQDRYEQYF. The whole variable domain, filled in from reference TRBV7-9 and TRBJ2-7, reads DTGVSQNPRHKITKRGQNVTFRCDPISEHNRLYWYRQTLGQGPEFLTYFQNEAQLEKSRLLSDRFSAERPKGSFSTLEIQRTEQGDSAMYLCASSQDRYEQYFGPGTRLTVT.

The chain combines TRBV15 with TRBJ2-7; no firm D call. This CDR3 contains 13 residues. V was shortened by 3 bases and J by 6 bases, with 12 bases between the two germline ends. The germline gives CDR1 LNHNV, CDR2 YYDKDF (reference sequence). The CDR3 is CATSSDLTGEQYF. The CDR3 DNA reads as TGTGCCACCAGCAGCGACCTAACGGGCGAGCAGTACTTC.

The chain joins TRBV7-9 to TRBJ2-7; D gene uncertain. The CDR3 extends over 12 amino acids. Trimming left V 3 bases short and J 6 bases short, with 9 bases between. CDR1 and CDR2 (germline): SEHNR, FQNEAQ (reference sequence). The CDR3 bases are TGTGCCAGCAGCTTCGGTGTCGCCGAGCAGTACTTC. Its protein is CASSFGVAEQYF.

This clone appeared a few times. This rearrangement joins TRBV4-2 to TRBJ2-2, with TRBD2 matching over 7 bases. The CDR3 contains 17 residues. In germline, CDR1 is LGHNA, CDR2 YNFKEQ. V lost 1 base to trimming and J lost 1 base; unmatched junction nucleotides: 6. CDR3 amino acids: CASSQVPSGVNTGELFF. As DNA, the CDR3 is TGTGCCAGCAGCCAAGTTCCTAGCGGAGTGAACACCGGGGAGCTGTTTTTT.

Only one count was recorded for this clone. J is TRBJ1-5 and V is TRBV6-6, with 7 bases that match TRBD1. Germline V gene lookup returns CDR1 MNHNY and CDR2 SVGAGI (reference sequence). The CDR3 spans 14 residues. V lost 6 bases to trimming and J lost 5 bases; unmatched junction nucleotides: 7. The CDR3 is CASRRDREDQPQHF. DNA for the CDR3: TGTGCCAGCAGACGCGACAGGGAAGATCAGCCCCAGCATTTT.

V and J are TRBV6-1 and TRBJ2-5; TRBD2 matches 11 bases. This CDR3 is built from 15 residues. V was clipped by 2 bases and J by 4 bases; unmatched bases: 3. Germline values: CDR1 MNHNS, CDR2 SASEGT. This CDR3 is CASSETSGSGETQYF. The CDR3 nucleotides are TGTGCCAGCAGTGAAACTAGCGGGAGTGGAGAGACCCAGTACTTC.

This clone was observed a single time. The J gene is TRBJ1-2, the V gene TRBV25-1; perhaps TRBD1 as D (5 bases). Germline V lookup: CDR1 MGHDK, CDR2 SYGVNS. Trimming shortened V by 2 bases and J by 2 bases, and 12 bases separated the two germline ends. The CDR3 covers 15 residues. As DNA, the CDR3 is TGTGCCAGCAGTGAACTGGGAGGACACAACTATGGCTACACCTTC. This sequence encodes CASSELGGHNYGYTF.

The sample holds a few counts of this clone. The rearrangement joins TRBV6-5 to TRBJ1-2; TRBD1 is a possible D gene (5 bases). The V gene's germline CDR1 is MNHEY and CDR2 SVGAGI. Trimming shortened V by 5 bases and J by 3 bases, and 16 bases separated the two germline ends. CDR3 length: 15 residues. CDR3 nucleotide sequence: TGTGCCAGCAGTCCGGGACTTCGATCCGACTATGGCTACACCTTC. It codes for CASSPGLRSDYGYTF.

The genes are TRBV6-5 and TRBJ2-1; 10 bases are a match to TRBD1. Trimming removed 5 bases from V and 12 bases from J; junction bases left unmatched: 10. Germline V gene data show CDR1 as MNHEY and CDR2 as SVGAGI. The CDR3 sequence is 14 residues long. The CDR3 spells CASSSRDRGFGQFF. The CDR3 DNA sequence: TGTGCCAGCAGTAGCCGGGACAGGGGTTTTGGGCAGTTCTTC.